This TCR beta chain was sequenced in a study of cytomegalovirus exposure and HLA in healthy donors. Turning to this clone: What it binds is not known.

The germline V and J ends were trimmed by 5 bases and 6 bases, with 7 bases remaining between them. CDR1 SNHLY and CDR2 FYNNEI come from the germline V gene. CDR3 length: 11 residues. Regarding the study as a whole: There were around 160 TCR beta chains listed as cytomegalovirus-associated. Researchers left out some V segments, among them TRBV6-2 and TRBV6-3, as indistinguishable.

The PCR was carried out with 60 Vbeta primers and 13 Jbeta primers. Here immunoSEQ multiplex PCR was the method, and the copy in TCRdb shows in-frame clones only, minus some. In the table there are fewer than 250,000 clones, roughly 80% of which are singletons. The specimen sequenced was PBMCs. This sequence was found in a male donor in good health and CMV-seronegative. The genes are TRBV2 and TRBJ1-1; no clear D. Here the CDR3 reads CASSSPSEAFF. The CDR3 DNA follows: TGTGCCAGCAGTAGCCCATCTGAAGCTTTCTTT.